This is a list of T cell receptor beta chains from one sample in a study of neoadjuvant anti-PD-1 for oral cavity cancer. Here immunoSEQ multiplex PCR was the method, and the copy in TCRdb shows in-frame clones only, minus some. The sample consists of roughly 7,000 clones, over 65% of them appearing once. The starting material was PBMCs, obtained before nivolumab (anti-PD-1) treatment. The receptors here all came from a person aged 40 to 85 with oral cavity squamous cell carcinoma. Each CDR3 is given with its conserved first and last residue.

cdr3_aa: CASTWERGGVYEQYF
j_call: TRBJ2-7
v_call: TRBV6-6

cdr3_aa: CASSPTGSGELFF
j_call: TRBJ2-2
v_call: TRBV9

cdr3_aa: CASSVHQGSGRPQHF
j_call: TRBJ1-5
v_call: TRBV7-2

cdr3_aa: CASGPRGADEQFF
j_call: TRBJ2-1
v_call: TRBV19

cdr3_aa: CASSFSLEGTEAFF
j_call: TRBJ1-1
v_call: TRBV5-1

cdr3_aa: CASSETAEGGYTF
j_call: TRBJ1-2
v_call: TRBV6-1

cdr3_aa: CASSWGLRNTEAFF
j_call: TRBJ1-1
v_call: TRBV28

cdr3_aa: CASSSQGDRFYNEQFF
j_call: TRBJ2-1
v_call: TRBV5-1

cdr3_aa: CASSRDSGYTF
j_call: TRBJ1-2
v_call: TRBV2

cdr3_aa: CASSFGQGAHSYNEQFF
j_call: TRBJ2-1
v_call: TRBV11-1

cdr3_aa: CASSLGQGGGEQYF
j_call: TRBJ2-7
v_call: TRBV5-1

cdr3_aa: CAWSLDPYTEAFF
j_call: TRBJ1-1
v_call: TRBV30

cdr3_aa: CASMMTGTTYSPLHF
j_call: TRBJ1-6
v_call: TRBV2

cdr3_aa: CASSQDAGIGTEAFF
j_call: TRBJ1-1
v_call: TRBV4-3

cdr3_aa: CASSIGLANKNIQYF
j_call: TRBJ2-4
v_call: TRBV6-5

cdr3_aa: CATSRDGRTGRETQYF
j_call: TRBJ2-5
v_call: TRBV15

cdr3_aa: CASSLRQGAGNSPLHF
j_call: TRBJ1-6
v_call: TRBV5-4

cdr3_aa: CASSYSTNEQYF
j_call: TRBJ2-7
v_call: TRBV6-6

cdr3_aa: CASSFGRGVGQPQHF
j_call: TRBJ1-5
v_call: TRBV7-2

cdr3_aa: CASLVLLLIRPKNTGELFF
j_call: TRBJ2-2
v_call: TRBV2

cdr3_aa: CASSQDWTVLYEQYF
j_call: TRBJ2-7
v_call: TRBV4-2

cdr3_aa: CASSPGTDSGKLFF
j_call: TRBJ1-4
v_call: TRBV27

cdr3_aa: CATSSDYSNEQFF
j_call: TRBJ2-1
v_call: TRBV15

cdr3_aa: CASSPDSLNQPQHF
j_call: TRBJ1-5
v_call: TRBV5-1

cdr3_aa: CASSFSGRDTQYF
j_call: TRBJ2-3
v_call: TRBV4-3

cdr3_aa: CATSREGTLSTDTQYF
j_call: TRBJ2-3
v_call: TRBV15

cdr3_aa: CASRSRTGGCTEAFF
j_call: TRBJ1-1
v_call: TRBV12-2

cdr3_aa: CASRDSPSRYEQYF
j_call: TRBJ2-7
v_call: TRBV6-1

cdr3_aa: CATTGGATKSNEQFF
j_call: TRBJ2-1
v_call: TRBV15

cdr3_aa: CASIIQGSNTEAFF
j_call: TRBJ1-1
v_call: TRBV6-6

cdr3_aa: CASSEGTGKDTQYF
j_call: TRBJ2-3
v_call: TRBV10-1

cdr3_aa: CASSPGLSSYNEQFF
j_call: TRBJ2-1
v_call: TRBV11-2

cdr3_aa: CASSLAGGYNEQFF
j_call: TRBJ2-1
v_call: TRBV7-6

cdr3_aa: CASSLRQGASEETQYF
j_call: TRBJ2-5
v_call: TRBV7-9

cdr3_aa: CASSPGTGGFSSNQPQHF
j_call: TRBJ1-5
v_call: TRBV5-1

cdr3_aa: CASSFVGAGGNGYTF
j_call: TRBJ1-2
v_call: TRBV7-2

cdr3_aa: CASSPQNGHTGELFF
j_call: TRBJ2-2
v_call: TRBV11-3

cdr3_aa: CASSLTGTLYEQYF
j_call: TRBJ2-7
v_call: TRBV28

cdr3_aa: CASRGQGGTDTQYF
j_call: TRBJ2-3
v_call: TRBV2

cdr3_aa: CAIGEGQGFSPLHF
j_call: TRBJ1-6
v_call: TRBV10-3

cdr3_aa: CASSLEVNTEAFF
j_call: TRBJ1-1
v_call: TRBV5-1

cdr3_aa: CASSQETGWGQPQHF
j_call: TRBJ1-5
v_call: TRBV4-2

cdr3_aa: CASTPTRGGLTDTQYF
j_call: TRBJ2-3
v_call: TRBV7-2

cdr3_aa: CASSLGGNIQYF
j_call: TRBJ2-4
v_call: TRBV7-9

cdr3_aa: CASSLAGTSYEQYF
j_call: TRBJ2-7
v_call: TRBV5-1

cdr3_aa: CASSEFGSSYNSPLHF
j_call: TRBJ1-6
v_call: TRBV25-1

cdr3_aa: CASSPRLAGAGGSEQFF
j_call: TRBJ2-1
v_call: TRBV14

cdr3_aa: CASSLGTEGGYTF
j_call: TRBJ1-2
v_call: TRBV6-5

cdr3_aa: CASSFPGLAGARSAEQYF
j_call: TRBJ2-7
v_call: TRBV7-6

cdr3_aa: CTSSQEAKKLFF
j_call: TRBJ1-4
v_call: TRBV4-2

cdr3_aa: CASSVRGATDTQYF
j_call: TRBJ2-3
v_call: TRBV6-4

cdr3_aa: CASSFTGSPFFF
j_call: TRBJ1-4
v_call: TRBV19

cdr3_aa: CSVVGSRPTGGRGYGYTF
j_call: TRBJ1-2
v_call: TRBV29-1

cdr3_aa: CASSSEAASRGYTF
j_call: TRBJ1-2
v_call: TRBV2

cdr3_aa: CASTPGQRDYGYTF
j_call: TRBJ1-2
v_call: TRBV19

cdr3_aa: CASSVGPDTENTEAFF
j_call: TRBJ1-1
v_call: TRBV9